This T cell receptor (beta chain) was identified during a study of neurological immune-mediated disorders. The CDR3 is 15 residues long. V lost 3 bases to trimming and J lost 3 bases, with 13 bases between them. Whole-study findings and limits: The study found no CDR3 amino acid sequences shared by expanded clones across subjects, suggesting private repertoires in all groups. Patients with HTLV-1-associated myelopathy had the highest level of TCR clonal expansion, whereas patients with multiple sclerosis had the lowest level, falling beneath the level found in healthy controls.

In this sample, this clonotype turned up many times. The antigen is not known. The making of cDNA relied on 5'RACE with 10-nucleotide random UMIs. Every sequencing run gave over 200 million TCR-beta sequences, taken from 15-18 subjects. TCRdb ran MiXCR on the 5' RACE reads and lists one entry per CDR3 protein. The sample lists tens of thousands of distinct CDR3 sequences, approximately 10% seen once, with less than 2% in the top ten. This receptor was identified in a middle-aged man in good health. This chain joins TRBV12-3 or TRBV12-4 and TRBJ2-3; D may be TRBD1 or TRBD2 (5 bases each). The sample comprised PBMCs. CDR3 DNA sequence: TGTGCCAGCAGTTTTCGGGGCGGTGGGACAGATACGCAGTATTTT. Amino acids: CASSFRGGGTDTQYF.